A selection of T cell receptor beta chains follows, all from one sample in a study of blood T cells in healthy people across ages. In TCRdb, the 5' RACE reads were re-called with MiXCR into one record per CDR3 protein. The data show around 710,000 distinct CDR3 sequences, 40% to 45% seen once. The sequenced sample was blood. The receptors here all came from a woman in her fifties or sixties in good health. Each CDR3 is given with its conserved first and last residue. The D gene is left open where the match is weak. Clone sizes are given selectively: once, few, many, or a class where the clone is expanded.

TRBJ2-1,NA,TRBV20-1,once,CSAPNWGRTYNEQFF,TGCAGTGCTCCTAATTGGGGGAGGACCTACAATGAGCAGTTCTTC
TRBJ1-4,NA,TRBV11-1,NA,CASSLGEATNEKLFF,TGTGCCAGCAGCTTAGGAGAAGCAACTAATGAAAAACTGTTTTTT
TRBJ2-2,TRBD1,TRBV3-1,NA,CASSQAGGGTGELFF,TGTGCCAGCAGCCAAGCAGGGGGTGGGACCGGGGAGCTGTTTTTT
TRBJ2-5,NA,TRBV6-2/TRBV6-3,few,CASARERGETQYF,TGTGCCAGCGCAAGGGAAAGGGGGGAGACCCAGTACTTC
TRBJ1-5,NA,TRBV7-9,NA,CASSLQGSHQPQHF,TGTGCCAGCAGTTTACAGGGTAGTCATCAGCCCCAGCATTTT
TRBJ2-1,NA,TRBV7-3,NA,CASSPNLQGDEQFF,TGTGCCAGCAGCCCAAACCTACAGGGTGATGAGCAGTTCTTC
TRBJ1-5,NA,TRBV20-1,NA,CSARDSGSPNQPQHF,TGCAGTGCTAGAGATTCTGGCAGCCCTAATCAGCCCCAGCATTTT
TRBJ2-1,TRBD2,TRBV5-1,NA,CASSGGRTGLAGDGQFF,TGCGCCAGCAGCGGGGGGAGAACGGGACTAGCGGGAGATGGGCAGTTCTTC
TRBJ1-5,NA,TRBV20-1,NA,CSAETGHSNQPQHF,TGCAGTGCTGAGACCGGGCATAGCAATCAGCCCCAGCATTTT
TRBJ2-3,NA,TRBV27,NA,CASSLRPGGVTSTDTQYF,TGTGCCAGCAGTCTCCGGCCCGGGGGAGTAACCAGCACAGATACGCAGTATTTT
TRBJ1-4,NA,TRBV7-3,NA,CASSILKVDIEKLFF,TGTGCCAGCAGCATATTAAAAGTTGATATCGAAAAACTGTTTTTT
TRBJ1-4,NA,TRBV12-3/TRBV12-4,NA,CASSPGAVWDKLFF,TGTGCCAGCAGTCCAGGGGCGGTTTGGGACAAACTGTTTTTT
TRBJ2-3,TRBD2,TRBV5-1,NA,CASSPGLADPQDTQYF,TGCGCCAGCAGCCCGGGACTAGCCGACCCCCAAGATACGCAGTATTTT
TRBJ2-4,TRBD2,TRBV7-8,NA,CASSLLAGGDIQYF,TGTGCCAGCAGCTTACTGGCGGGAGGGGACATTCAGTACTTC
TRBJ2-3,NA,TRBV24-1,once,CATSDPSAATSTDTQYF,TGTGCCACCAGTGATCCTTCAGCGGCGACTAGCACAGATACGCAGTATTTT
TRBJ2-1,TRBD1,TRBV12-3/TRBV12-4,NA,CASTQGDGGRSYNEQFF,TGTGCCAGCACTCAGGGGGATGGCGGGCGCTCCTACAATGAGCAGTTCTTC
TRBJ2-3,TRBD1,TRBV10-1,NA,CASSESPGTGTDTQYF,TGCGCCAGCAGTGAGAGCCCGGGGACAGGCACAGATACGCAGTATTTT
TRBJ2-3,NA,TRBV29-1,many,CSATRDLDTQYF,TGCAGCGCGACCCGTGATTTAGATACGCAGTATTTT
TRBJ1-3,NA,TRBV20-1,NA,CSAARGNTIYF,TGCAGTGCCGCCAGGGGAAACACCATATATTTT
TRBJ2-5,NA,TRBV12-3/TRBV12-4,many,CASSSTGETQYF,TGTGCCAGCAGTTCCACTGGGGAGACCCAGTACTTC
TRBJ1-1,TRBD1,TRBV5-1,NA,CASSFAGTGLITEAFF,TGCGCCAGCAGCTTCGCCGGGACAGGGCTGATCACTGAAGCTTTCTTT
TRBJ2-7,NA,TRBV11-1,many,CASSLSGTKSYEQYF,TGTGCCAGCAGCTTGTCCGGGACCAAGTCCTACGAGCAGTACTTC
TRBJ1-5,NA,TRBV28,NA,CASSLLLGISNQPQHF,TGTGCCAGCAGTTTATTGCTAGGAATTAGCAATCAGCCCCAGCATTTT
TRBJ2-1,TRBD2,TRBV6-5,NA,CASSYASGGREQFF,TGTGCCAGCAGTTATGCTAGCGGGGGACGTGAGCAGTTCTTC
TRBJ2-7,TRBD2,TRBV20-1,NA,CSARLPSGGAYEQYF,TGCAGTGCTAGATTGCCTAGCGGGGGGGCCTACGAGCAGTACTTC
TRBJ2-7,NA,TRBV7-9,NA,CASSPYTGRAYEQYF,TGTGCCAGCAGCCCTTATACTGGTCGTGCCTACGAGCAGTACTTC
TRBJ2-5,NA,TRBV20-1,NA,CSARVGGVQETQYF,TGCAGTGCTAGAGTAGGCGGGGTCCAAGAGACCCAGTACTTC
TRBJ2-7,NA,TRBV20-1,few,CSARDDKIRGPTLGYEQYF,TGCAGTGCTAGAGATGACAAGATTCGGGGGCCTACTTTGGGATACGAGCAGTACTTC
TRBJ2-3,NA,TRBV7-9,few,CAIPGLGADTQYF,TGTGCCATCCCGGGCCTTGGGGCAGATACGCAGTATTTT
TRBJ2-1,NA,TRBV3-1,NA,CASSQALTRSSYNEQFF,TGTGCCAGCAGCCAAGCTCTCACCCGTAGCTCCTACAATGAGCAGTTCTTC
TRBJ2-7,NA,TRBV6-2/TRBV6-3,NA,CASSPRGQVQYF,TGTGCCAGCAGTCCCCGGGGACAAGTGCAGTACTTC
TRBJ2-1,TRBD1,TRBV11-3,few,CASSTEGAQNEQFF,TGTGCCAGCAGCACAGAGGGGGCACAAAATGAGCAGTTCTTC
TRBJ2-1,TRBD2,TRBV5-1,few,CASSVPDGPGGHTSSYNEQFF,TGCGCCAGCAGCGTCCCGGACGGGCCGGGGGGGCATACGAGCTCCTACAATGAGCAGTTCTTC
TRBJ2-1,TRBD2,TRBV7-2,NA,CASSLVGSGGAQETQFF,TGTGCCAGCAGCTTAGTTGGTAGCGGGGGGGCCCAAGAGACCCAGTTCTTC
TRBJ1-5,NA,TRBV7-6,NA,CASNLEAGKGNQPQHF,TGTGCCAGCAACTTAGAGGCAGGGAAGGGCAATCAGCCCCAGCATTTT
TRBJ1-1,NA,TRBV3-1,NA,CASRTDGLNTEAFF,TGTGCCAGCAGAACCGACGGATTGAACACTGAAGCTTTCTTT
TRBJ1-2,NA,TRBV28,few,CASSLSALGENGYTF,TGTGCCAGCAGTTTAAGTGCCCTGGGGGAGAATGGCTACACCTTC
TRBJ2-1,TRBD1,TRBV5-1,many,CASSLVQGASDEQFF,TGCGCCAGCAGCTTGGTACAGGGGGCGTCGGATGAGCAGTTCTTC
TRBJ2-7,TRBD2,TRBV10-3,NA,CAIKGTSDHNEQYF,TGTGCCATCAAGGGGACTAGCGATCACAATGAGCAGTACTTC
TRBJ2-7,TRBD2,TRBV20-1,NA,CSARVSGRTGFAYEQYF,TGCAGTGCTAGAGTTAGCGGGAGGACCGGTTTCGCCTACGAGCAGTACTTC
TRBJ2-1,TRBD2,TRBV10-2,NA,CASRLLAGVYDEQFF,TGCGCCAGCAGGCTCCTAGCGGGAGTGTATGATGAGCAGTTCTTC
TRBJ1-4,NA,TRBV6-5,once,CASRTGGGDGSEKLFF,TGTGCCAGCAGGACAGGTGGGGGAGATGGTAGTGAAAAACTGTTTTTT
TRBJ1-6,TRBD1,TRBV7-8,NA,CASSLRTGARYNSPLHF,TGTGCCAGCAGTCTGAGGACAGGCGCCCGCTATAATTCACCCCTCCACTTT
TRBJ2-6,NA,TRBV18,NA,CASSPAGAGANVLTF,TGTGCCAGCTCACCAGCGGGCGCTGGGGCCAACGTCCTGACTTTC
TRBJ2-6,NA,TRBV5-1,NA,CASSLMRAGANVLTF,TGCGCCAGCAGCTTGATGAGGGCGGGAGCCAACGTCCTGACTTTC
TRBJ1-1,NA,TRBV20-1,NA,CSATETVNTEAFF,TGCAGTGCTACCGAGACGGTGAACACTGAAGCTTTCTTT
TRBJ2-5,TRBD1,TRBV11-2,NA,CASSLSRGTGSYNEQYF,TGTGCCAGCAGTCTTAGCCGAGGGACAGGGTCATACAATGAGCAGTACTTC
TRBJ2-7,NA,TRBV3-1,NA,CASGLSSYEQYF,TGTGCCTCGGGACTTAGCTCCTACGAGCAGTACTTC
TRBJ1-5,NA,TRBV29-1,once,CSAGLAINQPQHF,TGCAGCGCTGGCCTTGCCATTAATCAGCCCCAGCATTTT
TRBJ1-3,NA,TRBV6-5,NA,CASSYSNRRSSGNTIYF,TGTGCCAGCAGTTACTCCAACAGGCGAAGCTCTGGAAACACCATATATTTT
TRBJ2-7,TRBD2,TRBV10-3,NA,CAISKIAGESSYNEQYF,TGTGCCATCAGTAAAATTGCGGGAGAAAGCTCCTACAATGAGCAGTACTTC
TRBJ2-7,TRBD2,TRBV20-1,NA,CSASPLLAGAYEQYF,TGCAGTGCTTCACCACTACTAGCGGGAGCCTACGAGCAGTACTTC
TRBJ2-5,NA,TRBV6-5,NA,CASSLGWVQETRYF,TGTGCCAGCAGCCTCGGGTGGGTGCAAGAGACCCGGTACTTC